One and the same sample provided the 30 T cell receptor beta chains below, sequenced in a study of T cell responses to AZD1222 COVID-19 vaccine. The assay was immunoSEQ multiplex PCR, and TCRdb's table has in-frame clones only and misses some. The sample lists tens of thousands of clones, around 88% occurring once. The sample was peripheral blood, taken on day 0 of AZD1222 vaccination. These receptors were obtained from an adult in good health.

J is TRBJ1-3 and V is TRBV5-6; no clear D gene. Germline V gene sequence: CDR1 SGHDT, CDR2 YYEEEE. V lost 0 bases and J 0 bases, leaving 13 bases between the germline ends. The CDR3 is 17 residues long. CDR3: CASSLDPWASSGNTIYF. Written as DNA, the CDR3 is TGTGCCAGCAGCTTGGATCCATGGGCCAGCTCTGGAAACACCATATATTTT. Variable domain in full (rest from reference TRBV5-6 and TRBJ1-3): DAGVTQSPTHLIKTRGQQVTLRCSPKSGHDTVSWYQQALGQGPQFIFQYYEEEERQRGNFPDRFSGHQFPNYSSELNVNALLLGDSALYLCASSLDPWASSGNTIYFGEGSWLTVV.

The V gene is TRBV7-9, the J gene TRBJ1-3; 10 nucleotides align to TRBD1. From germline, CDR1 is SEHNR and CDR2 FQNEAQ (reference sequence). This CDR3 spans 18 amino acids. J gave up 3 bases and V 5 bases, and 13 bases lay outside the gene matches. As DNA, the CDR3 is TGTGCCAGCAGCCCAGTCCCGGGACAGGGGACGGATGGAAACACCATATATTTT. Translating gives CASSPVPGQGTDGNTIYF.

The V call is TRBV29-1, the J call TRBJ1-2; D is undetermined. CDR1 and CDR2 from the germline V gene are SQVTM and ANQGSEA. V lost 4 bases, J lost 7 bases, and 13 bases lay in between. The CDR3 has 12 residues. The CDR3: CSVATIWGGYTF. CDR3 bases: TGCAGCGTTGCCACTATCTGGGGTGGCTACACCTTC.

V is TRBV14 and J is TRBJ2-7, with D possibly TRBD2 on 5 matching bases. The CDR3 contains 15 residues. The germline V gene has CDR1 SGHDN and CDR2 FVKESK. V shed 0 bases and J shed 3 bases, with 12 bases lying between them. DNA for the CDR3: TGTGCCAGCAGCCAAGATTCCGGGCGGGTCTACGAGCAGTACTTC. The encoded protein is CASSQDSGRVYEQYF.

The rearrangement links TRBV5-1 to TRBJ2-5; 7 bases match TRBD2. Trimming at V came to 4 bases and at J to 0 bases, leaving 3 bases not matched to a gene. CDR1 SGHRS and CDR2 YFSETQ come from the germline V gene. The CDR3 covers 14 residues. The CDR3 DNA follows: TGCGCCAGCAGCCCCGGGACTAACCAAGAGACCCAGTACTTC. It specifies CASSPGTNQETQYF. The full variable domain, in which reference TRBV5-1 and TRBJ2-5 provide the parts outside the CDR3, is KAGVTQTPRYLIKTRGQQVTLSCSPISGHRSVSWYQQTPGQGLQFLFEYFSETQRNKGNFPGRFSGRQFSNSRSEMNVSTLELGDSALYLCASSPGTNQETQYFGPGTRLLVL.

This clone occurred once. The chain has TRBV2 and TRBJ1-2; 9 bases match TRBD1. Germline CDR1 and CDR2: SNHLY and FYNNEI. V lost 5 bases to trimming and J lost 4 bases; unmatched junction nucleotides: 8. The CDR3 contains 15 residues. The CDR3 region is CASSKQGAVAYGYTF. The CDR3 DNA is TGTGCCAGCAGTAAACAGGGGGCGGTAGCCTATGGCTACACCTTC. The full variable domain, in which reference TRBV2 and TRBJ1-2 provide the parts outside the CDR3, is EPEVTQTPSHQVTQMGQEVILRCVPISNHLYFYWYRQILGQKVEFLVSFYNNEISEKSEIFDDQFSVERPDGSNFTLKIRSTKLEDSAMYFCASSKQGAVAYGYTFGSGTRLTVV.

V gene TRBV19 combines with J gene TRBJ2-2, with 8 bases fitting TRBD1. CDR1 LNHDA and CDR2 SQIVND come from the germline V gene (reference sequence). Germline trimming cut 6 bases from V and 4 bases from J; bases unmatched to any gene: 10. This CDR3 region has 16 residues. The CDR3 nucleotides are TGTGCCAGTAGGGGTCCGAGACAGGGGTCCACCGGGGAGCTGTTTTTT. As protein: CASRGPRQGSTGELFF.

The chain has TRBV30 and TRBJ2-7; TRBD2 agrees at 8 bases. J gave up 1 base and V 0 bases, and 5 bases lay outside the gene matches. The CDR3 has 15 amino acids. The germline V gene encodes CDR1 GTSNPN and CDR2 SVGIG (reference sequence). The CDR3 spells CAWSVLAGGSYEQYF. Here the CDR3 DNA reads TGTGCCTGGAGTGTTCTCGCGGGAGGATCCTACGAGCAGTACTTC.

The chain employs TRBV4-2 and TRBJ2-3, with TRBD1 identical over 8 bases. V gave up 4 bases and J gave up 1 base; unmatched junction bases: 10. There are 17 residues in the CDR3. Germline lookup yields CDR1 LGHNA and CDR2 YNFKEQ. The CDR3 sequence: CASSPGQGASGTDTQYF. DNA of the CDR3: TGTGCCAGCAGCCCCGGCCAGGGGGCGTCGGGCACAGATACGCAGTATTTT.

V usage is TRBV7-9 and J usage is TRBJ1-3; possible D gene TRBD1, 6 bases. The CDR3 spans 12 residues. Germline CDR1 SEHNR, CDR2 FQNEAQ (reference sequence). Deletions cut 4 bases from V and 5 bases from J, with 6 bases between. The CDR3, as DNA: TGTGCCAGCAGCTGGGACAGAAACACCATATATTTT. This sequence encodes CASSWDRNTIYF.

V usage is TRBV27 and J usage is TRBJ2-7, with 7 positions matching TRBD2. The germline V gene encodes CDR1 MNHEY and CDR2 SMNVEV (reference sequence). The CDR3 spans 14 residues. With 0 bases clipped from V and 5 bases from J, the junction kept 4 bases outside the gene matches. CDR3 region: CASSLSRLAHEQYF. The CDR3 DNA follows: TGTGCCAGCAGTTTATCCCGACTAGCCCACGAGCAGTACTTC.

This chain links TRBV4-3 with TRBJ2-2; unclear D gene. In germline, CDR1 is LGHNA, CDR2 YSLEER. The V gene lost 0 bases and the J gene lost 5 bases, with 7 bases spanning the gap. This CDR3 is 14 amino acids long. The CDR3 DNA is TGCGCCAGCAGCCAAGAGTTAAGGACCGGGGAGCTGTTTTTT. It is translated as CASSQELRTGELFF.

The J gene is TRBJ1-2, the V gene TRBV7-9, with D tentatively TRBD1 (6 bases). CDR3 size: 15 residues. In germline, CDR1 is SEHNR, CDR2 FQNEAQ (reference sequence). V was pared by 3 bases and J by 6 bases, with 17 bases between. The CDR3 loop reads CASSFGVGQPDGYTF. The CDR3 nucleotides read TGTGCCAGCAGCTTTGGGGTCGGACAGCCCGATGGCTACACCTTC. Based on the CDR3 plus reference TRBV7-9 and TRBJ1-2, the full variable domain is DTGVSQNPRHKITKRGQNVTFRCDPISEHNRLYWYRQTLGQGPEFLTYFQNEAQLEKSRLLSDRFSAERPKGSFSTLEIQRTEQGDSAMYLCASSFGVGQPDGYTFGSGTRLTVV.

The rearrangement joins TRBV4-1 to TRBJ1-5; weak D call: TRBD1 (5 bases). The V gene's germline CDR1 is MGHRA and CDR2 YSYEKL. V was clipped by 0 bases and J by 5 bases, with 8 bases between them. CDR3 length equals 14 residues. CDR3 DNA sequence: TGCGCCAGCAGCCAAGACCCAGGGTATCAGCCCCAGCATTTT. As protein: CASSQDPGYQPQHF.

This clone appeared a few times. This chain uses TRBV19 with TRBJ1-4, with 8 positions matching TRBD1. The CDR3 length is 13 residues. V was pared by 7 bases and J by 6 bases, with 4 bases of the junction left unmatched. Germline assignment: CDR1 LNHDA and CDR2 SQIVND (reference sequence). CDR3 DNA: TGTGCCAGTACCAAGACAGGGGATGAAAAACTGTTTTTT. Translated: CASTKTGDEKLFF.

The rearrangement uses TRBV18 and TRBJ1-4; 9 bases are a match to TRBD1. The CDR3 contains 19 residues. The trim removed 5 bases at V and 3 bases at J, leaving 16 bases unmatched. The germline gives CDR1 KGHSH, CDR2 LQKENI. Here the CDR3 reads CASSIHALTGGLANEKLFF. DNA for the CDR3: TGTGCCAGCTCAATTCACGCGCTCACAGGGGGCTTGGCTAATGAAAAACTGTTTTTT.

The rearrangement joins TRBV6-5 to TRBJ1-6; 7 bases line up with TRBD1. Germline V gene sequence: CDR1 MNHEY, CDR2 SVGAGI. J lost 7 bases, V lost 11 bases, and 8 bases had no gene match. CDR3 length: 13 amino acids. CDR3 protein: CAGQGQINSPLHF. DNA of the CDR3: TGTGCCGGGCAGGGACAGATAAATTCACCCCTCCACTTT.

V gene TRBV7-8 combines with J gene TRBJ1-6, with unresolved D. Trimming pared 4 bases from V and 2 bases from J, leaving 15 bases between. This CDR3 region has 17 residues. Germline values: CDR1 SGHVS, CDR2 FQNEAQ. The CDR3 is CASSSGSTWTYNSPLHF. The CDR3 bases are TGTGCCAGCAGCTCCGGGTCCACCTGGACCTATAATTCACCCCTCCACTTT.

The chain links TRBV19 to TRBJ2-7; 8 nucleotides agree with TRBD1. Germline V lookup: CDR1 LNHDA, CDR2 SQIVND (reference sequence). V was clipped by 4 bases and J by 2 bases; unmatched bases: 7. The CDR3 sequence is 15 residues long. DNA of the CDR3: TGTGCCAGTAGTAAATGGGGGACAGGTCCCTACGAGCAGTACTTC. Protein sequence: CASSKWGTGPYEQYF.

This chain joins TRBV30 and TRBJ2-7; no clear D. In germline, CDR1 is GTSNPN, CDR2 SVGIG (reference sequence). Trimming cost V 1 base and J 0 bases, with 10 bases left between them. This CDR3 has 14 residues. CDR3 DNA sequence: TGTGCCTGGAGTGGCGGCCGGTACTCCTACGAGCAGTACTTC. This sequence encodes CAWSGGRYSYEQYF.

This chain joins TRBV4-2 and TRBJ2-1; 12 bases agree with TRBD2. CDR1 is LGHNA, CDR2 YNFKEQ, per germline. The J segment lost 5 bases and the V segment lost 4 bases, leaving 9 bases of the junction unmatched. The CDR3 loop spans 17 amino acids. The CDR3 is CASSPQAGLAGNNEQFF. The CDR3 nucleotides read TGTGCCAGCAGCCCTCAAGCAGGACTAGCGGGGAACAATGAGCAGTTCTTC.

V and J are TRBV15 and TRBJ1-5; weak D call: TRBD1 (5 bases). CDR3 length: 14 amino acids. Germline CDR1 LNHNV, CDR2 YYDKDF (reference sequence). Trimming removed 5 bases at V and 4 bases at J, with 12 bases between. The CDR3 protein is CATSLRQLNQPQHF. The CDR3 DNA sequence: TGTGCCACCAGCCTGAGACAGTTGAATCAGCCCCAGCATTTT. Full variable domain (remainder filled in from reference TRBV15 and TRBJ1-5): DAMVIQNPRYQVTQFGKPVTLSCSQTLNHNVMYWYQQKSSQAPKLLFHYYDKDFNNEADTPDNFQSRRPNTSFCFLDIRSPGLGDTAMYLCATSLRQLNQPQHFGDGTRLSIL.

This rearrangement joins TRBV13 to TRBJ1-1; D unresolved. This CDR3 contains 14 residues. V was shortened by 1 base and J by 1 base, with 7 bases between the two germline ends. Germline V gene sequence: CDR1 PRHDT, CDR2 FYEKMQ (reference sequence). The CDR3 DNA reads as TGTGCCAGCAGCTTAGTAACGGAGAACACTGAAGCTTTCTTT. Translation gives CASSLVTENTEAFF.

The V and J genes are TRBV3-1 (or the pseudogene TRBV3-2) and TRBJ2-1, with TRBD2 as a possible D gene (5 bases). This CDR3 comprises 13 residues. V lost 5 bases and J lost 3, with 8 bases in between. Germline CDR1 reads LGHDT; CDR2 reads YNNKEL (reference sequence). The CDR3 loop reads CASSSDFYNEQFF. CDR3 sequence (DNA): TGTGCCAGCAGCTCGGACTTCTACAATGAGCAGTTCTTC.

This chain joins TRBV24-1 and TRBJ2-1; 9 bases map to TRBD1. This CDR3 contains 14 residues. Germline loops: CDR1 KGHDR, CDR2 SFDVKD. Unmatched junction bases numbered 4, after V lost 11 bases and J lost 0 bases. The CDR3 region has the DNA TGTGCCAGCACGGACAGGGGCTCCTACAATGAGCAGTTCTTC. Translation gives CASTDRGSYNEQFF.

V is TRBV10-2 and J is TRBJ1-1, with 7 nucleotides matching TRBD1. Per germline, CDR1 WSHSY and CDR2 SAAADI. This CDR3 region has 13 residues. The V segment lost 4 bases and the J segment 5 bases; nucleotides outside the gene matches: 4. This CDR3 is CASSGQGGTEAFF. Written as DNA, the CDR3 is TGCGCCAGCAGTGGGCAGGGGGGGACTGAAGCTTTCTTT.

This chain links TRBV15 with TRBJ1-6; perhaps TRBD1 as D (5 bases). The V gene lost 2 bases and the J gene lost 5 bases, with 16 bases spanning the gap. Germline V gene sequence: CDR1 LNHNV, CDR2 YYDKDF (reference sequence). The CDR3 sequence is 17 residues long. CDR3 loop: CATSRLQGVFDNSPLHF. CDR3 nucleotides: TGTGCCACCAGCAGACTCCAGGGTGTCTTTGATAATTCACCCCTCCACTTT.

This clone was seen once. This chain connects TRBV19 to TRBJ2-7; D tentatively reads TRBD1 or TRBD2 (6 bases each). This CDR3 is 13 amino acids long. Germline V lookup: CDR1 LNHDA, CDR2 SQIVND (reference sequence). Trimming left V 5 bases short and J 2 bases short, with 10 bases between. CDR3: CASSVRGAYEQYF. In DNA, the CDR3 is TGTGCCAGTAGTGTAAGGGGGGCCTACGAGCAGTACTTC.

Here the CDR3 reads CASSGGDRLLSEQFF. CDR3 nucleotides: TGTGCCAGCAGCGGCGGGGACAGGCTATTAAGCGAGCAGTTCTTC. The V and J genes are TRBV11-3 and TRBJ2-1, with TRBD1 matching over 8 bases. V shed 5 bases and J 10 bases; nucleotides not matched to a gene: 13. This CDR3 comprises 15 residues. Germline loops: CDR1 SGHNT, CDR2 YENEEA. The variable domain in full, with the rest retrieved from reference TRBV11-3 and TRBJ2-1, is EAGVVQSPRYKIIEKKQPVAFWCNPISGHNTLYWYLQNLGQGPELLIRYENEEAVDDSQLPKDRFSAERLKGVDSTLKIQPAELGDSAVYLCASSGGDRLLSEQFFGPGTRLTVL.

The chain's CDR3 is CASSLYLGQASYEQYF. CDR3 in DNA: TGTGCCAGCAGCTTATATTTGGGGCAGGCCTCCTACGAGCAGTACTTC. V is TRBV7-9 and J is TRBJ2-7; tentative D call: TRBD1 (5 bases). Germline loops: CDR1 SEHNR, CDR2 FQNEAQ (reference sequence). Trimming left V 2 bases short and J 0 bases short, with 14 bases between. CDR3 size: 16 residues.